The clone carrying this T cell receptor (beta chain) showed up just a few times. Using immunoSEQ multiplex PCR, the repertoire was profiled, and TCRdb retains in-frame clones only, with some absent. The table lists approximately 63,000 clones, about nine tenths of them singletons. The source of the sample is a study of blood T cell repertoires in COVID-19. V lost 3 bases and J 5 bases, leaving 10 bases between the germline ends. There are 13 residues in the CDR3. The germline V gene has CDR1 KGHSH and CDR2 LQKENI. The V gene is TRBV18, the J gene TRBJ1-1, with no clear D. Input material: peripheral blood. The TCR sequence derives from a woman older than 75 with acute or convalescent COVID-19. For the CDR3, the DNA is TGTGCCAGCTCACCCGAGTCTAGAACTGAAGCTTTCTTT. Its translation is CASSPESRTEAFF.